Presented here are 23 T cell receptor beta chains from one specimen sequenced in a study of molecular identifiers for immune sequencing clone quantification. TCRdb redid the calling of the PCR reads with MiXCR, one entry per CDR3 protein. Among around 470,000 distinct CDR3 sequences listed, roughly a fifth were seen once. What was sequenced was naive CD8+ T cells from blood, with Jurkat cell RNA spiked in. Subset denoted: FACS-sorted CD8+CD4-CCR7+CD45RA+ naive T cells. These receptors were taken from a human donor in good health. Some libraries in this study had Jurkat cell RNA spiked in.

This clonotype showed up just a few times. J is TRBJ2-1 and V is TRBV4-3; tentative D call: TRBD1 (5 bases). Germline V lookup: CDR1 LGHNA, CDR2 YSLEER. There are 15 residues in the CDR3. V was clipped by 1 base and J by 6 bases, with 13 bases between them. The CDR3 sequence: CASSQVLQGSNEQFF. In nucleotides, the CDR3 is TGCGCCAGCAGCCAAGTCCTTCAGGGTAGCAATGAGCAGTTCTTC.

This clonotype was recorded at least ten times. The chain recombines TRBV6-6 with TRBJ2-7; 7 nucleotides align to TRBD1. Germline V gene sequence: CDR1 MNHNY, CDR2 SVGAGI (reference sequence). Unmatched junction bases numbered 8, after V lost 5 bases and J lost 1 base. CDR3 length: 15 amino acids. The CDR3 nucleotides are TGTGCCAGCAGTCTTGGACAGGTGTCTTCCTACGAGCAGTACTTC. Translating gives CASSLGQVSSYEQYF.

This clonotype was observed many times. The rearrangement links TRBV6-2 or TRBV6-3 to TRBJ1-5, with unresolved D. The germline V gene encodes CDR1 MNHEY and CDR2 SVGEGT. The CDR3 sequence is 14 residues long. Trimming cost V 4 bases and J 0 bases, with 7 bases left between them. This CDR3 is CASSSISSNQPQHF. In DNA form, the CDR3 reads TGTGCCAGCAGTTCAATATCTAGCAATCAGCCCCAGCATTTT.

This clonotype was found many times. The chain links TRBV20-1 to TRBJ1-5; D gene uncertain. CDR1 and CDR2 from the germline V gene are DFQATT and SNEGSKA (reference sequence). V lost 2 bases and J lost 2, with 4 bases in between. The CDR3 extends over 12 amino acids. DNA of the CDR3: TGCAGTGCTAGACAGGGCAATCAGCCCCAGCATTTT. Translated, it gives CSARQGNQPQHF.

This clonotype has at least ten counts. The rearrangement uses TRBV6-2 or TRBV6-3 and TRBJ1-5; D is unresolved. The length of the CDR3 is 13 residues. V was pared by 2 bases and J by 7 bases, with 9 bases between. Germline V gives CDR1 MNHEY, CDR2 SVGEGT. CDR3 sequence (DNA): TGTGCCAGCAGTTACGCGGGTTCACAGCCCCAGCATTTT. This codes for CASSYAGSQPQHF.

As to this clonotype: This may be a read error, as it is one base from a much larger clone. V gene TRBV2 combines with J gene TRBJ1-1, with a weak D call TRBD1 (5 bases). Germline V gene lookup returns CDR1 SNHLY and CDR2 FYNNEI. CDR3 length: 11 amino acids. CDR3 residues: CASSGTTGGVF. CDR3 nucleotides: TGTGCCAGCAGCGGGACCACCGGAGGCGTCTTT.

With respect to this clonotype: At one end, the junction sequence differs from germline, possibly due to a read error. V usage is TRBV10-3 and J usage is TRBJ1-1; possibly TRBD1 for D (5 bases). The CDR3 runs to 15 residues. The germline gives CDR1 ENHRY, CDR2 SYGVKD. CDR3 nucleotides: TGTGCCATTAGTCCGGGGGGGACGGTGAACACTGAAGCTCTCTTT. This codes for CAISPGGTVNTEALF.

This clonotype was picked up a small number of times. The chain employs TRBV2 and TRBJ1-1; the match to TRBD1 covers 10 bases. Germline trimming cut 6 bases from V and 6 bases from J; bases unmatched to any gene: 7. The germline gives CDR1 SNHLY, CDR2 FYNNEI. The CDR3 totals 14 residues. This CDR3 reads CASRDRGAGAEAFF. In DNA form, the CDR3 reads TGTGCCAGCAGGGACAGGGGGGCTGGGGCTGAAGCTTTCTTT.

This clonotype occurred many times. This chain uses TRBV20-1 with TRBJ2-7; D possibly uses TRBD1 or TRBD2 (5 bases each). The germline V and J ends were trimmed by 6 bases and 2 bases, with 14 bases remaining between them. The CDR3 is 13 residues long. Per germline, CDR1 DFQATT and CDR2 SNEGSKA (reference sequence). The CDR3: CSARDPETYEQYF. DNA of the CDR3: TGCAGTGCCCGGGACCCCGAAACCTACGAGCAGTACTTC.

This clonotype was detected ten times or more. This chain uses TRBV3-1 with TRBJ2-7; 7 nucleotides match TRBD2. The CDR3 has 14 residues. The J segment lost 2 bases and the V segment lost 3 bases, leaving 4 bases of the junction unmatched. Germline-derived CDR1 and CDR2 are LGHDT and YNNKEL (reference sequence). CDR3 region: CASSQRGGAYEQYF. In nucleotides, the CDR3 is TGTGCCAGCAGCCAGCGCGGGGGAGCCTACGAGCAGTACTTC.

Remarks on this clonotype: A much larger clone differs from this one at a single base, so this may be a read error. J is TRBJ2-2 and V is TRBV7-6; D tentatively reads TRBD1 or TRBD2 (5 bases each). CDR3 length: 14 residues. Germline values: CDR1 SGHVS, CDR2 FNYEAQ. The CDR3 loop is CASSLGGGPGKLFF. DNA for the CDR3: TGTGCCAGCAGCTTAGGTGGGGGTCCCGGGAAGCTGTTTTTT.

The chain recombines TRBV10-2 with TRBJ2-6; D not resolved. Looked up from germline, CDR1 is WSHSY and CDR2 is SAAADI. The CDR3 runs to 13 residues. The V and J ends lost 6 bases and 5 bases respectively, with 8 bases between them. The CDR3 sequence: CASSIGWANVLTF. The DNA for the CDR3 is TGCGCCAGCAGCATCGGCTGGGCCAACGTCCTGACTTTC.

The chain has TRBV12-3 or TRBV12-4 and TRBJ1-1; the D is unclear. V lost 3 bases and J 1 base, leaving 12 bases between the germline ends. The CDR3 has 15 amino acids. The CDR3 DNA sequence: TGTGCCAGCAGTTTTTGGCTGTCCGCGAACACTGAAGCTTTCTTT. This codes for CASSFWLSANTEAFF.

CDR3 in DNA: TGTGCCAGCAGTTTACCGGGACAGGGAGGCGGCTACACCTTC. Its protein product is CASSLPGQGGGYTF. The rearrangement joins TRBV28 to TRBJ1-2, with TRBD1 matching over 9 bases. V was pared by 2 bases and J by 8 bases, with 6 bases of the junction left unmatched. Germline loops: CDR1 MDHEN, CDR2 SYDVKM. This CDR3 contains 14 residues.

Regarding this clonotype: A much more abundant neighbour one base away suggests this may be a read error. This rearrangement joins TRBV19 to TRBJ2-7, with 9 nucleotides matching TRBD1. Germline V gene lookup returns CDR1 LNHDA and CDR2 SQIVND (reference sequence). The CDR3 totals 14 residues. The chain's CDR3 is CASKAGTGIYERYF. CDR3 DNA sequence: TGTGCCAGTAAGGCCGGGACAGGGATCTACGAGCGGTACTTC.

A remark on this clonotype: A much larger clone lies a single base off, so this may be a read error. The chain recombines TRBV2 with TRBJ2-3; maybe TRBD1 (5 bases). Trimming removed 2 bases from V and 2 bases from J, with 14 bases in between. Per the germline V gene, CDR1 is SNHLY and CDR2 is FYNNEI. This CDR3 region has 16 residues. CDR3 loop: CASSERSGGATDTQYF. In nucleotides, the CDR3 is TGTGCCAGCAGTGAAAGGAGTGGTGGGGCCACAGATACGCAGTATTTT.

Note on this clonotype: A single base separates this from a much larger clone, so it may be a read error. This chain uses TRBV28 with TRBJ2-3; TRBD2 agrees at 9 bases. There are 18 residues in the CDR3. CDR1 and CDR2 from the germline V gene are MDHEN and SYDVKM. CDR3 nucleotide sequence: TGTGCCCGCAGTTTGATAGCGGGAGAGATCACTAGCACAGATACGCAGTATTTT. Translated: CARSLIAGEITSTDTQYF.

The sample holds a few counts of this clonotype. The chain carries TRBV4-2 and TRBJ1-2, with 10 bases identical to TRBD1. V shed 0 bases, J shed 8 bases, and the junction held 9 bases outside the gene matches. The CDR3 contains 16 residues. CDR1 LGHNA and CDR2 YNFKEQ come from the germline V gene. The CDR3 DNA reads as TGTGCCAGCAGCCAAGATCCCCGACAGGGGGCTGGGGGCTACACCTTC. Translation: CASSQDPRQGAGGYTF.

This clonotype was seen at least ten times. The genes are TRBV11-2 and TRBJ2-5; D might be TRBD1 (5 bases). Germline CDR1 reads SGHAT; CDR2 reads FQNNGV. V gave up 2 bases and J gave up 2 bases, with 9 bases separating them. This CDR3 has 14 amino acids. CDR3 in amino acids: CASSLLRAQETQYF. The CDR3 DNA reads as TGTGCCAGCAGCTTACTCAGGGCGCAAGAGACCCAGTACTTC.

This clonotype was seen a handful of times. V and J are TRBV7-2 and TRBJ2-3; the match to TRBD2 covers 10 bases. CDR3 length equals 18 residues. Germline V lookup: CDR1 SGHTA, CDR2 FQGNSA. V shed 2 bases and J 1 base; nucleotides not matched to a gene: 9. Written as DNA, the CDR3 is TGTGCCAGCAGCTTACACCCAACAGGGACTAGCGGCACAGATACGCAGTATTTT. Translating it yields CASSLHPTGTSGTDTQYF.

Concerning this clonotype itself: This may be a read error: a much more frequent sequence differs by one nucleotide. V and J are TRBV15 and TRBJ2-5, with 8 nucleotides matching TRBD2. In germline, CDR1 is LNHNV, CDR2 YYDKDF (reference sequence). There are 16 residues in the CDR3. This CDR3 reads CATSRDMTSAQETKYF. CDR3 nucleotides: TGTGCCACCAGCAGAGATATGACTAGCGCCCAAGAGACCAAGTACTTC.

With regard to this clonotype: Germline and junction disagree at one end, which may indicate a read error. The rearrangement uses TRBV7-9 and TRBJ1-1; a weak D match, TRBD1 (5 bases). This CDR3 spans 15 amino acids. CDR1 is SEHNR and CDR2 is FQNEAQ in the germline V gene (reference sequence). This CDR3 is CASSLGWGENTEASF. The CDR3 DNA follows: TGTGCCAGCAGCCTGGGGTGGGGGGAGAACACTGAAGCTTCCTTT.

This clonotype was found many times. The gene calls are TRBV12-3 or TRBV12-4 and TRBJ2-7; possibly TRBD2 for D (5 bases). The length of the CDR3 is 12 residues. Trimming stripped 10 bases from V and 2 bases from J, with 12 bases between. The DNA for the CDR3 is TGTGCCACCCGAGACTATACCTACGAGCAGTACTTC. Encoded protein: CATRDYTYEQYF.